Listed here are 27 T cell receptor beta chains from one sample, sequenced in a study of cytomegalovirus exposure and HLA in healthy donors. The PCR used 60 Vbeta and 13 Jbeta primers. Profiled with immunoSEQ multiplex PCR; TCRdb holds only in-frame clones, not every one. The repertoire holds 150,000 to 200,000 clones, with approximately 78% as singletons. Sample: PBMCs. These receptors all stem from a woman younger than 30 in good health and CMV-seronegative.

V is TRBV10-3 and J is TRBJ1-1, with 8 positions matching TRBD1. CDR3 length: 14 amino acids. Trimming at V came to 6 bases and at J to 3 bases, leaving 6 bases not matched to a gene. Germline CDR1 ENHRY, CDR2 SYGVKD. Here the CDR3 DNA reads TGTGCCATCAGGCAGGGGGCGCGGGACACTGAAGCTTTCTTT. Protein sequence: CAIRQGARDTEAFF.

V and J are TRBV19 and TRBJ2-1; tentatively, D is TRBD2 (5 bases). Germline CDR1 and CDR2: LNHDA and SQIVND (reference sequence). The CDR3 extends over 15 amino acids. Trimming took 3 bases from V and 4 from J, leaving 13 bases between them. The CDR3, as DNA: TGTGCCAGTAGTATTTCCGGGGTGGGGTACAATGAGCAGTTCTTC. Its translation: CASSISGVGYNEQFF.

This clone has just one count. This rearrangement joins TRBV7-2 to TRBJ2-5, with 7 bases lining up with TRBD1. Germline values: CDR1 SGHTA, CDR2 FQGNSA. The CDR3 is 15 amino acids. The junction had 7 bases not matched to a gene; V was cut back by 1 base and J by 5 bases. CDR3 in DNA: TGTGCCAGCAGCTTAGTTCCCACAGGGGATGAGACCCAGTACTTC. Protein product: CASSLVPTGDETQYF.

The rearrangement links TRBV19 to TRBJ2-2; D perhaps matches TRBD1 (6 bases). Per germline, CDR1 LNHDA and CDR2 SQIVND (reference sequence). The CDR3 covers 17 residues. Between the trimmed V and J ends, which lost 4 bases and 5 bases, there was a span of 20 bases. The chain's CDR3 is CASSTHVSNRDTGELFF. In DNA form, the CDR3 reads TGTGCCAGTAGTACCCATGTTTCAAACAGGGATACCGGGGAGCTGTTTTTT.

The gene calls are TRBV12-5 and TRBJ2-1; weak D call: TRBD2 (7 bases). CDR1 LGHNT and CDR2 FRNRAP come from the germline V gene. V gave up 1 base and J gave up 5 bases, with 21 bases separating them. The length of the CDR3 is 18 residues. The CDR3, as DNA: TGTGCTAGTGGTTTGGCGACCCTTTGGGGGGGGCATAACAATGAGCAGTTCTTC. Translated, it gives CASGLATLWGGHNNEQFF.

V is TRBV5-1 and J is TRBJ1-6; D is undetermined. The CDR3 sequence is 12 residues long. The V gene's germline CDR1 is SGHRS and CDR2 YFSETQ. Trimming took off 0 bases at V and 13 bases at J, with 8 bases between the two ends. CDR3 coding DNA: TGCGCCAGCAGCTTGGCAGGTGGGCCCCTCCACTTT. Translated, it gives CASSLAGGPLHF. The variable domain in full, with the rest retrieved from reference TRBV5-1 and TRBJ1-6, is KAGVTQTPRYLIKTRGQQVTLSCSPISGHRSVSWYQQTPGQGLQFLFEYFSETQRNKGNFPGRFSGRQFSNSRSEMNVSTLELGDSALYLCASSLAGGPLHFGNGTRLTVT.

This chain uses TRBV6-5 with TRBJ1-6; 8 nucleotides line up with TRBD1. V trimming: 9 bases; J trimming: 7 bases; junction bases outside the gene matches: 11. The CDR3 consists of 15 residues. Per the germline V gene, CDR1 is MNHEY and CDR2 is SVGAGI. The chain's CDR3 is CASHTGTGQNSPLHF. The CDR3 DNA reads TGTGCCAGTCATACCGGGACAGGCCAAAATTCACCCCTCCACTTT.

This clone was seen once. The V and J genes are TRBV30 and TRBJ2-5, with 14 nucleotides matching TRBD2. The CDR3 covers 17 residues. J lost 4 bases, V lost 2 bases, and 9 bases had no gene match. CDR1 and CDR2 from the germline V gene are GTSNPN and SVGIG (reference sequence). The CDR3 sequence: CAWSQTSGRALRETQYF. The CDR3 region has the DNA TGTGCCTGGAGTCAGACTAGCGGGAGGGCCCTGAGAGAGACCCAGTACTTC.

V usage is TRBV25-1 and J usage is TRBJ2-7; 11 bases are a match to TRBD2. The J segment lost 6 bases and the V segment lost 7 bases, leaving 8 bases of the junction unmatched. Germline V CDR1 and CDR2: MGHDK, SYGVNS. There are 14 residues in the CDR3. CDR3 residues: CASTLAGGLGEQYF. The CDR3 region has the DNA TGTGCCAGCACCTTAGCGGGAGGGTTAGGCGAGCAGTACTTC.

The DNA of the CDR3 is TGTGCCAGCAGCCACCGGGACTTAGACCACTACAATGAGCAGTTCTTC. It yields the protein CASSHRDLDHYNEQFF. The chain employs TRBV4-2 and TRBJ2-1; possible D gene TRBD2, 6 bases. The V gene lost 3 bases and the J gene lost 3 bases, with 15 bases spanning the gap. The CDR3 totals 16 residues. CDR1 LGHNA and CDR2 YNFKEQ come from the germline V gene.

This clone was found once. V and J are TRBV10-1 and TRBJ2-3; tentatively, D is TRBD2 (5 bases). The CDR3 spans 13 residues. Trimming took off 6 bases at V and 8 bases at J, with 15 bases between the two ends. The V gene's germline CDR1 is WNHNN and CDR2 SYGVQD (reference sequence). The CDR3 here is CASRVPLALTQYF. CDR3 DNA: TGCGCCAGCAGGGTGCCTCTAGCCCTTACGCAGTATTTT.

The chain recombines TRBV7-2 with TRBJ1-4, with 8 bases fitting TRBD1. V shed 5 bases, J shed 8 bases, and the junction held 13 bases outside the gene matches. CDR3 length equals 16 residues. The germline gives CDR1 SGHTA, CDR2 FQGNSA. The DNA of the CDR3 is TGTGCCAGCAGCCCGCAGACAGGGGTTGGAGAGGAAAAACTGTTTTTT. This sequence encodes CASSPQTGVGEEKLFF.

The chain has TRBV19 and TRBJ1-2; the D gene is possibly TRBD1 (5 bases). The V gene lost 3 bases and the J gene lost 5 bases, with 13 bases spanning the gap. CDR3 length equals 14 residues. Germline V gene lookup returns CDR1 LNHDA and CDR2 SQIVND (reference sequence). As DNA, the CDR3 is TGTGCCAGTAGTATCGACCGGGGGGAATATGGCTACACCTTC. It encodes CASSIDRGEYGYTF.

The V gene is TRBV6-5, the J gene TRBJ1-1; possible D gene TRBD1, 5 bases. Looked up from germline, CDR1 is MNHEY and CDR2 is SVGAGI. The CDR3 is made up of 15 amino acids. V lost 6 bases, J lost 3 bases, and 17 bases lay in between. DNA for the CDR3: TGTGCCAGCAGCCGACAGCCATCTCTGCACACTGAAGCTTTCTTT. Residues: CASSRQPSLHTEAFF.

V and J are TRBV15 and TRBJ2-7; D unresolved. The ends were cut back, 1 base at V and 3 bases at J, with 7 bases in the middle. The CDR3 runs 13 residues. The germline V gene has CDR1 LNHNV and CDR2 YYDKDF (reference sequence). The CDR3, as DNA: TGTGCCACCAGCAGAGGTGTGGACTACGAGCAGTACGTC. Amino acids: CATSRGVDYEQYV.

V and J are TRBV11-2 and TRBJ2-7; D call uncertain. The CDR3 sequence is 16 residues long. V dropped 0 bases and J dropped 5 bases, with 17 bases sitting between them. Germline V CDR1 and CDR2: SGHAT, FQNNGV. This chain's CDR3 is CASSLDARGWSNEQYV. The CDR3 DNA reads TGTGCCAGCAGCTTAGATGCGAGAGGATGGAGCAACGAGCAGTACGTC.

The chain employs TRBV7-8 and TRBJ2-5, with TRBD1 identical over 7 bases. V lost 5 bases to trimming and J lost 2 bases; unmatched junction nucleotides: 5. Germline values: CDR1 SGHVS, CDR2 FQNEAQ. There are 14 residues in the CDR3. CDR3 loop: CASSHGTDQETQYF. The CDR3 coding sequence is TGTGCCAGCAGCCATGGGACAGATCAAGAGACCCAGTACTTC.

This chain connects TRBV19 to TRBJ1-1; unclear D gene. The CDR3 contains 13 residues. V lost 2 bases and J lost 4, with 8 bases in between. The V gene's germline CDR1 is LNHDA and CDR2 SQIVND (reference sequence). CDR3 nucleotides: TGTGCCAGTAGTATAACTCGGGGCACTGAAGCTTTCTTT. This translates into CASSITRGTEAFF.

The chain recombines TRBV28 with TRBJ2-7, with D maybe TRBD2 (6 bases). The CDR3 runs 14 residues. Germline V lookup: CDR1 MDHEN, CDR2 SYDVKM. Between the trimmed V and J ends, which lost 8 bases and 1 base, there was a span of 15 bases. In DNA form, the CDR3 reads TGTGCCAGCGCTGAATTGGGGGGTTCCTACGAGCAGTACGTC. This encodes CASAELGGSYEQYV.

This rearrangement joins TRBV19 to TRBJ2-3; 9 positions agree with TRBD1. Germline CDR1 LNHDA, CDR2 SQIVND (reference sequence). The CDR3 length is 15 residues. With 7 bases clipped from V and 0 bases from J, the junction kept 5 bases outside the gene matches. CDR3 protein: CASTSGQGSTDTQYF. In nucleotides, the CDR3 is TGTGCCAGTACCTCCGGACAGGGGAGCACAGATACGCAGTATTTT. The complete variable domain, with remaining parts taken from reference TRBV19 and TRBJ2-3, reads DGGITQSPKYLFRKEGQNVTLSCEQNLNHDAMYWYRQDPGQGLRLIYYSQIVNDFQKGDIAEGYSVSREKKESFPLTVTSAQKNPTAFYLCASTSGQGSTDTQYFGPGTRLTVL.

This rearrangement joins TRBV5-1 to TRBJ2-7; 8 nucleotides line up with TRBD1. The V segment lost 2 bases and the J segment 3 bases; nucleotides outside the gene matches: 7. Germline CDR1 is SGHRS and CDR2 is YFSETQ. The CDR3 sequence is 15 residues long. The CDR3 DNA follows: TGCGCCAGCAGCTTTGACAGGGGAGTGGTCTACGAGCAGTACGTC. As protein: CASSFDRGVVYEQYV.

The J gene is TRBJ1-1, the V gene TRBV18; 7 bases are a match to TRBD1. The length of the CDR3 is 16 residues. The ends lost 2 bases at V and 3 bases at J; junction bases unmatched: 9. The germline CDR1 and CDR2 sequences are KGHSH and LQKENI. As DNA, the CDR3 is TGTGCCAGCTCACCAACTGACAGGGACCCCCACACTGAAGCTTTCTTT. Its translation is CASSPTDRDPHTEAFF.

The chain uses TRBV27 and TRBJ1-2, with 8 bases that match TRBD1. Germline lookup yields CDR1 MNHEY and CDR2 SMNVEV (reference sequence). The V and J ends lost 4 bases and 6 bases, in that order; junction bases with no gene match: 13. The CDR3 totals 16 residues. Here the CDR3 reads CASSSDLTGVVNGYTF. CDR3 in DNA: TGTGCCAGCAGTTCAGACCTGACAGGGGTCGTCAATGGCTACACCTTC.

This chain links TRBV7-6 with TRBJ2-5; weak D call: TRBD2 (6 bases). With 5 bases removed from V and 2 bases from J, the gap between germline ends came to 21 bases. CDR1 is SGHVS and CDR2 is FNYEAQ in the germline V gene. The CDR3 covers 17 residues. This CDR3 reads CASSGGRLVVRQETQYF. CDR3 in DNA: TGTGCCAGCAGCGGGGGGAGACTAGTGGTTCGGCAAGAGACCCAGTACTTC.

This clone was seen a few times. This sequence joins TRBV4-1 and TRBJ1-2; D unclear. Trimming removed 1 base at V and 2 bases at J, with 11 bases between. The CDR3 has 15 amino acids. CDR1 and CDR2 (germline): MGHRA, YSYEKL. CDR3 amino acids: CASSQVGGLNYGYTF. Written as DNA, the CDR3 is TGCGCCAGCAGCCAAGTCGGAGGGTTAAACTATGGCTACACCTTC.

The CDR3, as DNA: TGTGCCAGCAGGGGGCGGGAGAGGACTTACAATGAGCAGTTCTTC. This translates into CASRGRERTYNEQFF. This chain links TRBV6-5 with TRBJ2-1, with 7 nucleotides matching TRBD2. CDR3 length equals 15 residues. J was trimmed by 4 bases and V by 6 bases; bases with no gene match: 9. Germline CDR1 and CDR2: MNHEY and SVGAGI.

V gene TRBV7-9 combines with J gene TRBJ2-3; TRBD2 agrees at 11 bases. The CDR3 covers 17 residues. Germline V gene data show CDR1 as SEHNR and CDR2 as FQNEAQ (reference sequence). V lost 1 base, J lost 3 bases, and 6 bases stayed unmatched. Written as DNA, the CDR3 is TGTGCCAGCAGCTTAGGGGCTAGCGGGAGGCTAACAGATACGCAGTATTTT. This sequence encodes CASSLGASGRLTDTQYF.